This T cell receptor (beta chain) derives from a study of shared clonotypes between healthy human individuals. CD45RO-negative cells were positively selected for CCR7, leaving out terminally differentiated effector memory CD45RA+ cells. The donor cohort consisted entirely of Caucasian adults residing in Nashville, Tennessee. General study findings and limits: Naive subsets typically showed greater estimated richness than memory subsets. Rarefaction curves obtained for sorted subsets showed sequencing incomplete despite large depth.

This CDR3 spans 17 amino acids. Trimming took 1 base from V and 3 from J, leaving 19 bases between them. In germline, CDR1 is SGHTA, CDR2 FQGNSA. This clone appeared a single time. Its antigen is not known. Here immunoSEQ multiplex PCR was the method, and the copy in TCRdb shows in-frame clones only, minus some. The sample records 1.5 million to 2.5 million clones, just under 95% being singletons. This receptor was identified in a man aged 18 to 35 in good health. This sequence joins TRBV7-2 and TRBJ2-7; perhaps TRBD2 as D (6 bases). Sequencing used naive CD8+ T cells sorted from blood. CDR3 protein: CASSLGTSPLQNYEQYF. CDR3 in DNA: TGTGCCAGCAGCTTAGGAACTAGCCCCCTACAGAACTACGAGCAGTACTTC.